The sequence of this T cell receptor beta chain was determined in a study of high-grade serous ovarian cancer treatment subgroups. Findings and limits, study-wide: Tumors within one patient showed repertoire similarity of roughly 0.1 to 0.8.

The length of the CDR3 is 16 residues. Germline V gene lookup returns CDR1 MNHEY and CDR2 SMNVEV (reference sequence). V dropped 4 bases and J dropped 0 bases, with 10 bases sitting between them. Concerning this clone itself: Its target is unknown.

Tumor samples were taken before definitive surgery or chemotherapy. Data came from immunoSEQ multiplex PCR; TCRdb stores just in-frame clones and leaves some out. The table includes some 27,000 clones, around 84% detected once. The material sequenced was tumor tissue. The source is a human donor with high-grade serous ovarian cancer. The gene calls are TRBV27 and TRBJ2-6; D uncertain. CDR3 nucleotides: TGTGCCAGCAGTTCTTTGACTGGCTCTGGGGCCAACGTCCTGACTTTC. Amino acid sequence: CASSSLTGSGANVLTF.